These 23 T cell receptor beta chains were sequenced from one sample in a study of T cells expressing NK-cell markers. From its re-call of the 5' RACE reads, TCRdb lists each CDR3 protein once, without DNA. Its table records tens of thousands of distinct CDR3 sequences. Sequencing was carried out using blood T cells: a sorted CD56 or NKG2C T cell subset, CD4+ or CD8+ T cells, or bulk PBMC T cells (not recorded which). Receptors originate from a woman between 18 and 69 years old in good health.

V gene TRBV9 combines with J gene TRBJ2-1; there is no DNA to check the TCRdb D call of TRBD1. Germline lookup yields CDR1 SGDLS and CDR2 YYNGEE. The length of the CDR3 is 16 residues. The CDR3 is CASSVRQASSYNEQFF.

The chain combines TRBV3-1 with TRBJ2-1; TCRdb selects TRBD2, and the lack of DNA leaves this call unchecked. This CDR3 spans 16 amino acids. Germline V gives CDR1 LGHDT, CDR2 YNNKEL (reference sequence). This CDR3 is CASTQTLEVSYNEQFF.

V gene TRBV4-1 combines with J gene TRBJ2-2. CDR3 size: 14 residues. CDR1 MGHRA and CDR2 YSYEKL come from the germline V gene. CDR3 sequence: CASSQEAWGGELFF.

The genes are TRBV7-2 and TRBJ2-5; TCRdb returns TRBD2, unconfirmable since there is no DNA. The germline V gene encodes CDR1 SGHTA and CDR2 FQGNSA. This CDR3 region has 16 residues. CDR3 protein: CASSTGTSLYQETQYF.

The genes are TRBV13 and TRBJ2-5; the D call from TCRdb, TRBD1, cannot be confirmed without DNA. The germline gives CDR1 PRHDT, CDR2 FYEKMQ (reference sequence). The CDR3 sequence is 15 residues long. The CDR3 region is CASTQRTVRQETQYF.

Frequency places this clonotype as medium-sized. The rearrangement links TRBV4-1 to TRBJ2-5; TCRdb names TRBD2, which stays unverified in the absence of DNA. The germline CDR1 and CDR2 sequences are MGHRA and YSYEKL. The CDR3 consists of 15 residues. The CDR3 loop is CASSRDSSDGETQYF.

The chain has TRBV7-9 and TRBJ2-1; lacking DNA, the TRBD1 call made by TCRdb goes unchecked. CDR1 and CDR2 (germline): SEHNR, FQNEAQ (reference sequence). The CDR3 consists of 15 residues. CDR3 loop: CASSSGTELYNEQFF.

The rearrangement joins TRBV11-1 to TRBJ1-1; TCRdb lists TRBD1, though no DNA is available to test this call. The CDR3 covers 15 residues. Germline lookup yields CDR1 SGHAT and CDR2 FQDESV (reference sequence). The CDR3 is CASSLGWGFDTEAFF.

The chain is built from TRBV7-2 and TRBJ2-1; with no DNA, the TCRdb D assignment of TRBD2 cannot be verified. Germline loops: CDR1 SGHTA, CDR2 FQGNSA. This CDR3 is built from 17 residues. The chain's CDR3 is CASSHQIDYLIYNEQFF. Full variable domain (missing parts from reference TRBV7-2 and TRBJ2-1): GAGVSQSPSNKVTEKGKDVELRCDPISGHTALYWYRQSLGQGLEFLIYFQGNSAPDKSGLPSDRFSAERTGGSVSTLTIQRTQQEDSAVYLCASSHQIDYLIYNEQFFGPGTRLTVL.

The chain employs TRBV12-3 or TRBV12-4 and TRBJ1-5; TCRdb's assignment of TRBD1 cannot be checked, as there is no DNA. The CDR3 runs 15 residues. The CDR3 spells CASSLRAGWDQPQHF.

The rearrangement uses TRBV6-1 and TRBJ2-1; TCRdb returns TRBD1, unconfirmable since there is no DNA. The CDR3 length is 13 residues. Germline V gene data show CDR1 as MNHNS and CDR2 as SASEGT. The CDR3 is CASSSLGGREQFF.

The J gene is TRBJ2-2, the V gene TRBV6-4; the TRBD2 assignment by TCRdb is unverifiable without DNA. The CDR3 length is 17 residues. The V gene's germline CDR1 is MRHNA and CDR2 SNTAGT. The CDR3 region is CASSGTPSGGDTGELFF.

The V and J genes are TRBV20-1 and TRBJ2-2; TCRdb reports TRBD1, a call that lacks DNA to check it against. This CDR3 is 15 amino acids long. Germline CDR1 is DFQATT and CDR2 is SNEGSKA (reference sequence). The CDR3 reads CSARETDTNTGELFF.

The chain couples TRBV5-1 to TRBJ2-3; TCRdb names TRBD2, which stays unverified in the absence of DNA. The CDR3 is 18 residues long. Germline V gene data show CDR1 as SGHRS and CDR2 as YFSETQ. The CDR3 loop reads CASSHTVLAGGPIDTQYF. Based on the CDR3 plus reference TRBV5-1 and TRBJ2-3, the full variable domain is KAGVTQTPRYLIKTRGQQVTLSCSPISGHRSVSWYQQTPGQGLQFLFEYFSETQRNKGNFPGRFSGRQFSNSRSEMNVSTLELGDSALYLCASSHTVLAGGPIDTQYFGPGTRLTVL.

The rearrangement links TRBV5-5 to TRBJ2-7. The CDR3 spans 13 residues. CDR1 is SGHKS, CDR2 YYEKEE, per germline (reference sequence). CDR3 sequence reads: CASSIGRTYEQYF.

The rearrangement links TRBV12-3 or TRBV12-4 to TRBJ2-1. The CDR3 has 11 amino acids. The CDR3 protein is CASSPDNEQFF.

The chain recombines TRBV27 with TRBJ2-2; TCRdb designates TRBD2, a call that cannot be tested without DNA. Germline V CDR1 and CDR2: MNHEY, SMNVEV (reference sequence). This CDR3 is 17 amino acids long. The CDR3 spells CASSLIGAQGSTGELFF.

CDR3 residues: CASSRTGGESTDTQYF. The rearrangement links TRBV5-1 to TRBJ2-3; lacking DNA, the TRBD1 call made by TCRdb goes unchecked. Germline CDR1 and CDR2: SGHRS and YFSETQ. The CDR3 is 16 amino acids. Using reference TRBV5-1 and TRBJ2-3 for the parts outside the CDR3, the full variable domain is KAGVTQTPRYLIKTRGQQVTLSCSPISGHRSVSWYQQTPGQGLQFLFEYFSETQRNKGNFPGRFSGRQFSNSRSEMNVSTLELGDSALYLCASSRTGGESTDTQYFGPGTRLTVL.

V and J are TRBV25-1 and TRBJ2-3; the D call from TCRdb, TRBD2, cannot be confirmed without DNA. This CDR3 is built from 13 residues. CDR1 MGHDK and CDR2 SYGVNS come from the germline V gene. CDR3 amino acids: CASRLAGTDTQYF.

The chain employs TRBV7-3 and TRBJ1-1. The germline CDR1 and CDR2 sequences are SGHTA and FQGTGA. There are 15 residues in the CDR3. This chain's CDR3 is CASSLNSLLNTEAFF.

The V gene is TRBV11-2, the J gene TRBJ2-1; the D call from TCRdb, TRBD1, cannot be confirmed without DNA. This CDR3 is 11 amino acids long. Germline V gene data show CDR1 as SGHAT and CDR2 as FQNNGV. This CDR3 is CASGWGREQFF.

V gene TRBV4-2 combines with J gene TRBJ2-2; the D call from TCRdb, TRBD2, cannot be confirmed without DNA. The CDR3 runs to 18 residues. Per the germline V gene, CDR1 is LGHNA and CDR2 is YNFKEQ. The CDR3 protein is CASSRAVWDSGNTGELFF.

CDR3 loop: CASSYGAGELFF. The chain recombines TRBV7-9 with TRBJ2-2. The length of the CDR3 is 12 residues. Germline loops: CDR1 SEHNR, CDR2 FQNEAQ (reference sequence).